The rows below give T cell receptor beta chains drawn from one sample of a study of blood T cell repertoires in COVID-19. Data came from immunoSEQ multiplex PCR; TCRdb stores just in-frame clones and leaves some out. The profile shows under 250,000 clones, roughly 80% of them singletons. Sequencing was done on a sample of peripheral blood. The receptors shown here come from a woman aged 70 to 79 with acute or convalescent COVID-19. Both conserved end residues are part of each CDR3. D genes are given only for firm matches. Size tells how often a clone was seen (once, few, many) or the class of an expanded clone, and some rows leave it out.

v_call	d_call	clone_size	j_call	cdr3_aa	cdr3_nt
TRBV27	.	.	TRBJ2-3	CASSSPGDTQYF	TGTGCCAGCAGTTCCCCGGGGGATACGCAGTATTTT
TRBV6-5	.	.	TRBJ1-2	CASSPIGGTNYGYTF	TGTGCCAGCAGCCCCATCGGGGGGACTAACTATGGCTACACCTTC
TRBV18	.	.	TRBJ1-6	CASSEGLGTLNSPLHF	TGTGCCAGCTCCGAGGGACTTGGGACCCTCAATTCACCCCTCCACTTT
TRBV11-3	.	.	TRBJ2-3	CASTPGGSSTDTQYF	TGTGCCAGCACCCCCGGGGGATCTAGCACAGATACGCAGTATTTT
TRBV5-6	TRBD1	.	TRBJ2-3	CASSTDRTDTQYF	TGTGCCAGCAGCACGGACAGGACAGATACGCAGTATTTT
TRBV19	TRBD1	.	TRBJ2-7	CASSIGTGNYEQYF	TGTGCCAGTAGTATTGGGACAGGGAACTACGAGCAGTACTTC
TRBV11-2	TRBD1	few	TRBJ1-2	CASSRQGLAYGYTF	TGTGCCAGCAGCCGACAGGGGCTAGCCTATGGCTACACCTTC
TRBV19	.	once	TRBJ1-5	CASRDTGSNQPQHF	TGTGCCAGTAGGGACACAGGCAGCAATCAGCCCCAGCATTTT
TRBV7-2	TRBD1	.	TRBJ1-4	CASSLVQGLGEKLFF	TGTGCCAGCAGCTTAGTACAGGGGCTGGGTGAAAAACTGTTTTTT
TRBV2	TRBD1	.	TRBJ2-2	CASRLDRANTGELFF	TGTGCCAGCAGACTCGACAGGGCCAACACCGGGGAGCTGTTTTTT
TRBV25-1	.	.	TRBJ2-2	CASSEYRTGFSGELFF	TGTGCCAGCAGTGAATATCGCACAGGTTTTTCCGGGGAGCTGTTTTTT
TRBV12-3/TRBV12-4	.	.	TRBJ2-1	CASSWRSSNEQFF	TGTGCCAGCAGTTGGCGGTCTAGCAATGAGCAGTTCTTC
TRBV7-8	.	.	TRBJ2-5	CASSLSSGGPQYF	TGTGCCAGCAGCTTATCGAGCGGCGGCCCCCAGTACTTC
TRBV7-9	TRBD2	.	TRBJ2-5	CASSLRTSGTYQETQYF	TGTGCCAGCAGCCTACGAACTAGCGGGACGTACCAAGAGACCCAGTACTTC
TRBV30	.	few	TRBJ1-1	CAWRDSSNTEAFF	TGTGCCTGGAGGGACAGTTCGAACACTGAAGCTTTCTTT
TRBV28	TRBD2	.	TRBJ2-7	CASSSSGNSYEQYF	TGTGCCAGCAGTTCTAGCGGGAACAGCTACGAGCAGTACTTC
TRBV3-1/TRBV3-2	.	.	TRBJ2-2	CASTVRGGPGELFF	TGTGCCAGCACCGTGAGGGGGGGACCCGGGGAGCTGTTTTTT
TRBV28	.	.	TRBJ2-3	CASRENPGSTDTQYF	TGTGCCAGCAGGGAAAATCCGGGATCCACAGATACGCAGTATTTT
TRBV28	.	few	TRBJ1-3	CASSAGPRSGNTIYF	TGTGCCAGCAGTGCCGGCCCGCGGTCTGGAAACACCATATATTTT
TRBV29-1	TRBD1	.	TRBJ2-3	CSVTTGADTQYF	TGCAGCGTTACTACAGGGGCAGATACGCAGTATTTT
TRBV28	TRBD2	.	TRBJ2-1	CAVGEGNEQFF	TGTGCCGTCGGGGAGGGCAATGAGCAGTTCTTC
TRBV28	.	few	TRBJ1-2	CASITGGGPNYGYTF	TGTGCCAGCATCACTGGGGGGGGACCCAACTATGGCTACACCTTC
TRBV9	.	.	TRBJ1-1	CASSVVRGNTEAFF	TGTGCCAGCAGCGTAGTCAGGGGTAACACTGAAGCTTTCTTT
TRBV5-1	.	.	TRBJ1-2	CASSLGQEANGYTF	TGCGCCAGCAGCTTGGGCCAGGAGGCGAATGGCTACACCTTC
TRBV5-1	TRBD2	.	TRBJ2-2	CASSLLAGGGTGELFF	TGCGCCAGCAGCTTGTTGGCGGGAGGAGGGACCGGGGAGCTGTTTTTT
TRBV5-1	TRBD1	.	TRBJ1-2	CASSLGDRLDYTF	TGCGCCAGCAGCTTGGGGGACAGACTAGACTACACCTTC
TRBV3-1/TRBV3-2	TRBD1	.	TRBJ1-6	CASSLWTGGMSPLHF	TGTGCCAGCAGCCTCTGGACAGGGGGAATGTCACCCCTCCACTTT